The clone carrying this T cell receptor (beta chain) was observed at least ten times. The antigen remains undetermined. Germline V CDR1 and CDR2: MDHEN, SYDVKM. Trimming left V 1 base short and J 5 bases short, with 7 bases between. The CDR3 consists of 13 residues. This specimen comes from a study of post-analysis software for immune sequencing data. Looking at the study overall: In terms of disease course, relapsing-remitting, secondary progressive and progressive-relapsing multiple sclerosis were included. Study findings and constraints: F measure showed strong co-clustering of same-batch samples. Roughly 5 TRBV segments, TRBV5-6, TRBV5-1 and TRBV20-1 among them, were found more frequent in patients than controls. Compared with controls, patients showed significantly lower normalized Chao1 diversity.

TCR beta cDNA libraries included unique molecular identifiers. T cells numbering roughly 0.95 to 10 million yielded approximately 500,000 cDNA molecules. TCRdb reprocessed the PCR reads with MiXCR, giving one entry per CDR3 protein. The sample has 170,000 or so distinct CDR3 sequences, roughly 30% seen once. The clonotype was recovered from a girl between 5 and 17 years old with multiple sclerosis. Specimen: blood. The chain uses TRBV28 and TRBJ2-3; D gene ambiguous. The CDR3 reads CASSLLELDTQYF. CDR3 nucleotides: TGTGCCAGCAGTTTATTAGAGTTAGATACGCAGTATTTT.